This TCR beta chain comes out of a study of cytomegalovirus exposure and HLA in healthy donors. Findings of the study overall: The Asian-associated ancestry cluster reportedly had fewer N-insertions than the approximately 650-donor mean in a later analysis. Later analysis identified several of the most significant clusters that appeared linked to common viral pathogens. The likely origin of a cluster of highly shared sequence variants was a sequencing artifact. A later analysis associated some 16,000 TCR beta sequences with HLA alleles at a 0.05 false discovery rate.

The PCR was carried out with 60 Vbeta primers and 13 Jbeta primers. Only in-frame clones appear in the TCRdb table, and some are missing; sequencing was by immunoSEQ multiplex PCR. This table holds around 150,000 clones, around 80% found once. Worth noting for this clone: Its specificity is not known.

The V and J ends lost 4 bases and 3 bases respectively, with 12 bases between them. This CDR3 is 15 amino acids long. CDR1 and CDR2 from the germline V gene are LGHNA and YNFKEQ. This chain connects TRBV4-2 to TRBJ1-4; no clear D gene. The clonotype was recovered from a man aged 30 to 39 in good health. Sample: PBMCs. CDR3 region: CASSLGWRANEKLFF. DNA for the CDR3: TGTGCCAGCAGCCTGGGGTGGCGGGCTAATGAAAAACTGTTTTTT.